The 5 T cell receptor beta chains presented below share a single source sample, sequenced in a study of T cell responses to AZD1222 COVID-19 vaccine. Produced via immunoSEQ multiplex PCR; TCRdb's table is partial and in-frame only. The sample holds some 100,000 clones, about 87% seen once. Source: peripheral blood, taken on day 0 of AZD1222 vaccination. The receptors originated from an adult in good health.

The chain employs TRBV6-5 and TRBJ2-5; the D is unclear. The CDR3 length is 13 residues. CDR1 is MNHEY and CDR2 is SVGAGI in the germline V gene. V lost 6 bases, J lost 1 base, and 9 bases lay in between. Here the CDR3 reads CASRQRFQETQYF. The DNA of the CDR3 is TGTGCCAGCAGACAGCGATTCCAAGAGACCCAGTACTTC.

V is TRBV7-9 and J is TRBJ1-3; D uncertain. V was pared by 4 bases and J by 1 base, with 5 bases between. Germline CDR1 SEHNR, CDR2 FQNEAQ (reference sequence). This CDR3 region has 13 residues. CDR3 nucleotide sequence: TGTGCCAGCAGCTCGTCGTCTGGAAACACCATATATTTT. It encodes CASSSSSGNTIYF.

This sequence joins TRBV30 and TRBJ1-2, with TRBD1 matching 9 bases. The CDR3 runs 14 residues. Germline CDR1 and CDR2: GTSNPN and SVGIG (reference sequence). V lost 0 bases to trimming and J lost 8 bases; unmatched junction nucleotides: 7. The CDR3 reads CAWSVGQGLEGYTF. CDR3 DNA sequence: TGTGCCTGGAGTGTGGGACAGGGCCTAGAGGGCTACACCTTC.

The CDR3 bases are TGTGCCAGCAGCTCCAGGGAAGGGACCATCTATGGCTACACCTTC. Its translation is CASSSREGTIYGYTF. This chain joins TRBV7-2 and TRBJ1-2; D might be TRBD1 (5 bases). V lost 4 bases to trimming and J lost 4 bases, with 16 bases between them. This CDR3 is 15 amino acids long. The germline gives CDR1 SGHTA, CDR2 FQGNSA.

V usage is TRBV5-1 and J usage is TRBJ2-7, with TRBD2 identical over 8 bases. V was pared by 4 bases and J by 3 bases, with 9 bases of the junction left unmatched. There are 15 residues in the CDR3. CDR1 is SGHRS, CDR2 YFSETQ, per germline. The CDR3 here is CASSAGGVRGYEQYF. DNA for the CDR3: TGCGCCAGCAGCGCGGGGGGAGTTAGGGGCTACGAGCAGTACTTC.